The rows below give T cell receptor beta chains drawn from one sample of a study of T-cell reconstitution after alpha-beta-depleted transplantation in children. TCRdb re-analysed the PCR reads in MiXCR, keeping a single row per CDR3 protein. The sample holds about 420,000 distinct CDR3 sequences, roughly 11% seen once. The sequencing used PBMCs from the stem cell graft donor, collected from the stem cell graft. These TCRs come from a human donor who donated a stem cell graft to a child with acute myeloid leukemia. The CDR3 runs from the conserved cysteine through the conserved F or W. Fields, in order: J gene, clone size, V gene, D gene, CDR3 protein, CDR3 DNA. A D gene is named only where the DNA matches it firmly. The listing skips clone size in some rows; elsewhere it reads once, few, many or a size class.

>TRBJ2-5|NA|TRBV29-1|NA
CSVMTEQETQYF
TGCAGCGTAATGACAGAACAAGAGACCCAGTACTTC
>TRBJ1-1|few|TRBV4-1|NA
CASSQVRRGGSGEAFF
TGCGCCAGCAGCCAAGTGAGGAGGGGGGGTTCGGGTGAAGCTTTCTTT
>TRBJ1-1|few|TRBV6-6|NA
CATRGYTEAFF
TGTGCCACCCGAGGGTACACTGAAGCTTTCTTT
>TRBJ1-3|many|TRBV9|NA
CASSVATGNGNTIYF
TGTGCCAGCAGCGTAGCTACAGGGAATGGAAACACCATATATTTT
>TRBJ1-1|NA|TRBV2|NA
CASNRAGMGFF
TGTGCCAGCAACAGGGCCGGGATGGGTTTCTTT
>TRBJ2-3|many|TRBV7-2|TRBD2
CASSLRGSGGAGDTQYF
TGTGCCAGCAGCTTACGGGGGAGCGGGGGAGCTGGAGATACGCAGTATTTT
>TRBJ1-3|few|TRBV12-3/TRBV12-4|NA
CASSWDPGTSSGNTIYF
TGTGCCAGCAGTTGGGACCCCGGGACCAGCTCTGGAAACACCATATATTTT
>TRBJ1-2|NA|TRBV5-1|NA
CASTGGGGSYGYTF
TGCGCCAGCACTGGAGGAGGGGGTTCCTATGGCTACACCTTC
>TRBJ2-5|NA|TRBV20-1|TRBD1
CSARDKDRRQIQESQYF
TGCAGTGCTAGAGATAAGGACAGGCGCCAAATCCAAGAGAGCCAGTACTTC
>TRBJ2-1|NA|TRBV7-2|TRBD2
CASSLAPQRAGDSYNEQFF
TGTGCCAGCAGCTTAGCACCACAGCGAGCGGGAGACTCCTACAATGAGCAGTTCTTC
>TRBJ2-2|NA|TRBV6-5|NA
CASSYSGGFGELFF
TGTGCCAGCAGTTACTCAGGGGGGTTCGGGGAGCTGTTTTTT
>TRBJ1-1|few|TRBV10-3|NA
CAISGGTPLKAFF
TGTGCCATCAGTGGGGGGACCCCTTTGAAAGCTTTCTTT
>TRBJ2-3|few|TRBV5-1|NA
CASSFGLPTDTQYF
TGCGCCAGCAGCTTTGGGCTCCCCACAGATACGCAGTATTTT
>TRBJ1-6|NA|TRBV28|NA
CASSLLGGRSPLHF
TGTGCCAGCAGTTTGCTCGGGGGGCGATCACCCCTCCACTTT
>TRBJ1-2|NA|TRBV7-8|NA
CASSQASDYGYTF
TGTGCCAGCAGCCAAGCGTCGGACTATGGCTACACCTTC
>TRBJ2-1|NA|TRBV5-6|NA
CASSPPWGRVYNEQFF
TGTGCCAGCAGCCCCCCGTGGGGACGGGTATACAATGAGCAGTTCTTC
>TRBJ1-5|NA|TRBV12-3/TRBV12-4|TRBD1
CASSRDREKGQPHHF
TGTGCCAGCAGTCGGGACAGGGAGAAGGGTCAGCCCCACCATTTT
>TRBJ1-1|NA|TRBV9|NA
CASSVGIRGLDTEAFF
TGTGCCAGCAGCGTAGGGATACGGGGCTTAGACACTGAAGCTTTCTTT
>TRBJ1-5|many|TRBV20-1|NA
CSATKDWDQPQHF
TGCAGTGCTACCAAGGACTGGGATCAGCCCCAGCATTTT
>TRBJ1-1|few|TRBV7-9|NA
CASSSLTGSVNTEAFF
TGTGCCAGCAGCTCCCTGACAGGATCGGTGAACACTGAAGCTTTCTTT
>TRBJ2-5|many|TRBV20-1|TRBD1
CSVDRGRKETQYF
TGCAGTGTCGACAGGGGGCGAAAAGAGACCCAGTACTTC
>TRBJ2-3|few|TRBV19|TRBD2
CASIWGGTQYF
TGTGCCAGTATTTGGGGGGGTACGCAGTATTTT
>TRBJ2-4|many|TRBV7-9|NA
CASSSTGPVAKNIQYF
TGTGCCAGCAGCTCAACAGGCCCTGTAGCCAAAAACATTCAGTACTTC
>TRBJ2-2|NA|TRBV24-1|TRBD2
CATSDTSGHQFANTGELFF
TGTGCCACCAGTGATACTAGCGGGCACCAGTTCGCGAACACCGGGGAGCTGTTTTTT
>TRBJ2-1|many|TRBV20-1|TRBD2
CSARTSRYNEQFF
TGCAGTGCCCGGACTAGCAGATACAATGAGCAGTTCTTC
>TRBJ2-2|few|TRBV25-1|NA
CASSEWGVDTGELFF
TGTGCCAGCAGTGAATGGGGAGTAGACACCGGGGAGCTGTTTTTT
>TRBJ2-5|few|TRBV6-1|NA
CASSAWTGYQETQYF
TGTGCCAGCAGTGCGTGGACGGGGTACCAAGAGACCCAGTACTTC
>TRBJ2-1|NA|TRBV20-1|NA
CSAFQPGWYNEQFF
TGCAGTGCTTTCCAGCCAGGGTGGTACAATGAGCAGTTCTTC
>TRBJ1-1|NA|TRBV27|NA
CASSLLGWASGTEAFF
TGTGCCAGCAGTTTATTAGGTTGGGCCTCGGGCACTGAAGCTTTCTTT
>TRBJ1-4|many|TRBV12-3/TRBV12-4|NA
CASSLAGEIGEKLFF
TGTGCCAGCAGTTTAGCCGGGGAAATAGGTGAAAAACTGTTTTTT
>TRBJ2-2|many|TRBV5-1|TRBD2
CASSLDGTSGATGELFF
TGCGCCAGCAGCTTGGACGGGACTAGCGGGGCGACCGGGGAGCTGTTTTTT
>TRBJ2-2|once|TRBV20-1|TRBD2
CSARAPGLAGPGGTGELFF
TGCAGTGCTAGGGCGCCGGGACTAGCGGGACCCGGGGGCACCGGGGAGCTGTTTTTT
>TRBJ2-1|NA|TRBV6-2/TRBV6-3|TRBD2
CASSYAGGVNEQFF
TGTGCCAGCAGTTACGCGGGGGGTGTCAATGAGCAGTTCTTC
>TRBJ2-4|NA|TRBV5-1|NA
CASSDQRGENIQYF
TGCGCCAGCAGTGACCAAAGGGGGGAAAACATTCAGTACTTC
>TRBJ2-3|NA|TRBV5-1|NA
CASRDPSSTDTQYF
TGCGCCAGCAGGGACCCCTCTAGCACAGATACGCAGTATTTT
>TRBJ2-3|NA|TRBV5-1|TRBD2
CASSSPGTSGSGRRDTQYF
TGCGCCAGCAGCTCGCCCGGGACTAGCGGGAGCGGGAGAAGAGATACGCAGTATTTT
>TRBJ2-3|NA|TRBV5-1|TRBD2
CASSLPTSGSPAEDTQYF
TGCGCCAGCAGCTTGCCGACTAGCGGGAGTCCCGCGGAGGATACGCAGTATTTT
>TRBJ2-5|few|TRBV4-2|NA
CASSRTVEETQYF
TGTGCCAGCAGCCGGACAGTCGAGGAGACCCAGTACTTC
>TRBJ1-1|few|TRBV5-1|NA
CASSRVLNTEAFF
TGCGCCAGCAGCCGGGTTTTGAACACTGAAGCTTTCTTT
>TRBJ2-2|NA|TRBV25-1|NA
CASSASSDTGELFF
TGTGCCAGCAGTGCCAGTTCCGACACCGGGGAGCTGTTTTTT
>TRBJ2-6|NA|TRBV29-1|TRBD1
CSVKGQGSGANVLTF
TGCAGCGTTAAGGGACAGGGGTCTGGGGCCAACGTCCTGACTTTC
>TRBJ2-4|many|TRBV20-1|TRBD1
CSALPGQGKGIQYF
TGCAGTGCTTTACCGGGACAGGGGAAGGGCATTCAGTACTTC
>TRBJ1-2|NA|TRBV27|TRBD1
CASSLQPGQGYGYTF
TGTGCCAGCAGTTTACAACCGGGACAGGGCTATGGCTACACCTTC
>TRBJ2-1|many|TRBV7-3|TRBD2
CASSLTSGSANEQFF
TGTGCCAGCAGCTTGACTAGCGGGAGTGCCAATGAGCAGTTCTTC
>TRBJ1-5|NA|TRBV7-6|TRBD1
CASSLDTGDQPQHF
TGTGCCAGCAGCTTAGACACAGGGGATCAGCCCCAGCATTTT
>TRBJ2-1|NA|TRBV20-1|NA
CSARSVQNNNEQFF
TGCAGTGCTAGATCGGTCCAGAACAACAATGAGCAGTTCTTC
>TRBJ2-1|few|TRBV20-1|NA
CSAQRGGKVNEQFF
TGCAGTGCTCAACGGGGCGGGAAAGTGAATGAGCAGTTCTTC
>TRBJ1-4|many|TRBV4-3|NA
CASSQEVVGLTNEKLFF
TGCGCCAGCAGCCAAGAGGTAGTGGGCCTTACTAATGAAAAACTGTTTTTT
>TRBJ1-5|many|TRBV29-1|NA
CSVAVAGSLNQPQHF
TGCAGCGTTGCCGTCGCAGGCTCACTCAATCAGCCCCAGCATTTT
>TRBJ2-1|NA|TRBV5-1|NA
CASSPGIAQSEQFF
TGCGCCAGCAGCCCCGGGATCGCACAAAGTGAGCAGTTCTTC
>TRBJ1-3|NA|TRBV25-1|NA
CAGGGGNTIYF
TGTGCCGGGGGAGGTGGAAACACCATATATTTT
>TRBJ2-1|many|TRBV5-1|TRBD2
CASTKAGHSYNEQFF
TGCGCCAGCACAAAAGCGGGGCACTCCTACAATGAGCAGTTCTTC
>TRBJ2-5|NA|TRBV10-3|TRBD1
CAISVGTAYHETQYF
TGTGCCATCAGTGTTGGGACAGCCTACCACGAGACCCAGTACTTC